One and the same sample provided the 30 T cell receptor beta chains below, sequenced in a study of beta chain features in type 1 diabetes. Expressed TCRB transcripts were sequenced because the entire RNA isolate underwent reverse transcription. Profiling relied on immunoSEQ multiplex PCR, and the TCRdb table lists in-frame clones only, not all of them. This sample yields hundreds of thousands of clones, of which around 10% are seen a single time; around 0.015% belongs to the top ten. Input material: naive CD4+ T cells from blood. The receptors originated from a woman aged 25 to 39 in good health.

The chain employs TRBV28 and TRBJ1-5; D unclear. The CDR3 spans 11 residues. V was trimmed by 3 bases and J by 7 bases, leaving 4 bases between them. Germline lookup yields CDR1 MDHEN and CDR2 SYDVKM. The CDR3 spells CASSFEQPQHF. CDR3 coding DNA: TGTGCCAGCAGTTTCGAGCAGCCCCAGCATTTT.

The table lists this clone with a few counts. The CDR3 sequence is CASSPQTNGQYGYTF. CDR3 bases: TGCGCCAGCAGCCCTCAGACCAACGGACAGTATGGCTACACCTTC. This sequence joins TRBV4-3 and TRBJ1-2; tentatively, D is TRBD1 (6 bases). CDR3 length: 15 residues. V gave up 4 bases and J gave up 5 bases, with 17 bases separating them. Germline V CDR1 and CDR2: LGHNA, YSLEER.

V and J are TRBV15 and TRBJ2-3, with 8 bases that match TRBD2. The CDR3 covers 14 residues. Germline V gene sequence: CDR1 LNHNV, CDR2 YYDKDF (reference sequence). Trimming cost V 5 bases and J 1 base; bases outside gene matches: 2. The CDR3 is CATSFGGGTDTQYF. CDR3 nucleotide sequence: TGTGCCACCAGCTTCGGGGGGGGCACAGATACGCAGTATTTT.

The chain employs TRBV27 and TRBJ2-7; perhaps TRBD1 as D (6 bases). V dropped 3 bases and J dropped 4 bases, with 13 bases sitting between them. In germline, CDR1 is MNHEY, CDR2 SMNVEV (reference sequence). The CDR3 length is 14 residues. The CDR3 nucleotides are TGTGCCAGCAGTTTGCGGACAGCTAGTTACGAGCAGTACTTC. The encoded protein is CASSLRTASYEQYF.

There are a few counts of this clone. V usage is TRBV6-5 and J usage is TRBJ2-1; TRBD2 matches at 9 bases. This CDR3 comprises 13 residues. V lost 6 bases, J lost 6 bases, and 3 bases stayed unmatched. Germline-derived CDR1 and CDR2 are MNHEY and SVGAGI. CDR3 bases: TGTGCCAGCAGACCTAGCGGGATCAATGAGCAGTTCTTC. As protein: CASRPSGINEQFF.

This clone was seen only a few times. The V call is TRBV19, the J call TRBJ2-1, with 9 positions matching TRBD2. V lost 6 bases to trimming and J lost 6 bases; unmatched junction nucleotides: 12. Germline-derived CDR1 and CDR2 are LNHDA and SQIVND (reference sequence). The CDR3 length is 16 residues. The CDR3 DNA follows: TGTGCCAGTAGCAGCCCTCTAGCGGGAAGAGTCAATGAGCAGTTCTTC. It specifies CASSSPLAGRVNEQFF.

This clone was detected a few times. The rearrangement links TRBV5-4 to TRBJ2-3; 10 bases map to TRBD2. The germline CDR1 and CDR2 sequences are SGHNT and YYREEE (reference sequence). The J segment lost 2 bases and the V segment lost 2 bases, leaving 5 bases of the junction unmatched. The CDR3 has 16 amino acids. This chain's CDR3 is CASSLRTSGTTDTQYF. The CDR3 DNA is TGTGCCAGCAGCTTACGGACTAGCGGAACCACAGATACGCAGTATTTT.

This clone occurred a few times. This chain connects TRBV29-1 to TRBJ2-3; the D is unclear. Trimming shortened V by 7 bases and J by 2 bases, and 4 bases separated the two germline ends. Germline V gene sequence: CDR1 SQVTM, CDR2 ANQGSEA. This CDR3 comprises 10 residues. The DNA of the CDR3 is TGCAGCGCCCTCACAGATACGCAGTATTTT. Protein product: CSALTDTQYF.

As DNA, the CDR3 is TGTGCCAGCAGCCAGGGATGGGGTGAGCAGTTCTTC. It yields the protein CASSQGWGEQFF. The chain employs TRBV2 and TRBJ2-1; a possible D gene is TRBD1 (5 bases). The CDR3 length is 12 residues. Germline V lookup: CDR1 SNHLY, CDR2 FYNNEI. The V gene lost 6 bases and the J gene lost 9 bases, with 12 bases spanning the gap.

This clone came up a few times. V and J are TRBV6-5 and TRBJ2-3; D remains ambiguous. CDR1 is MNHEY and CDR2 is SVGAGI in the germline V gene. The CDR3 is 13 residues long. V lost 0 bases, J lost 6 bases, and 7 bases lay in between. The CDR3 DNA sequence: TGTGCCAGCAGTTACTCGACGCGGGATACGCAGTATTTT. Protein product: CASSYSTRDTQYF.

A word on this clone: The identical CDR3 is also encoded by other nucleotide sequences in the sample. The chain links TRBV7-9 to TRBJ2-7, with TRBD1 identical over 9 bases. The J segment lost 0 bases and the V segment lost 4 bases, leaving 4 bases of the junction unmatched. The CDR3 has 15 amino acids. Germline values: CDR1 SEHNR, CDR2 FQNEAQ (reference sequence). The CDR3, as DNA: TGTGCCAGCAGCTCGCCGGGACAGGGCTCCTACGAGCAGTACTTC. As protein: CASSSPGQGSYEQYF.

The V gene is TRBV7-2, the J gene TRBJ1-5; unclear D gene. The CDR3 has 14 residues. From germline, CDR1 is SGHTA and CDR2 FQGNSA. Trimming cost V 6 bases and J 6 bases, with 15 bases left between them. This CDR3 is CASSPGPITQPQHF. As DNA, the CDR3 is TGTGCCAGCAGTCCAGGCCCTATCACTCAGCCCCAGCATTTT.

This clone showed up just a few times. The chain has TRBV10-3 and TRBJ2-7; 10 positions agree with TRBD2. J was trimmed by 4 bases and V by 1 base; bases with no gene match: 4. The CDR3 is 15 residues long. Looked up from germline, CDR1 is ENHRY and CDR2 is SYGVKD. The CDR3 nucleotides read TGTGCCATCAGTGAGTTCGGACTAGCGGAGTACGAGCAGTACTTC. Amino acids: CAISEFGLAEYEQYF.

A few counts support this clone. The CDR3 sequence is CASSYLGAYEQYF. CDR3 in DNA: TGTGCCAGCAGTTACTTAGGAGCCTACGAGCAGTACTTC. The rearrangement joins TRBV6-5 to TRBJ2-7; D gene unclear. The V end lost 1 base, the J end lost 2 bases, and 6 bases lay between the germline ends. The germline CDR1 and CDR2 sequences are MNHEY and SVGAGI. CDR3 length: 13 residues.

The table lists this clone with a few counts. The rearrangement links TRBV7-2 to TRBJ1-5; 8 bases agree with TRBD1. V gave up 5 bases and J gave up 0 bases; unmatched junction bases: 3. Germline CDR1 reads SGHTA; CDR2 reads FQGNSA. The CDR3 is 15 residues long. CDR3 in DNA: TGTGCCAGCAGCGAAACAGGGGGTAGCAATCAGCCCCAGCATTTT. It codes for CASSETGGSNQPQHF.

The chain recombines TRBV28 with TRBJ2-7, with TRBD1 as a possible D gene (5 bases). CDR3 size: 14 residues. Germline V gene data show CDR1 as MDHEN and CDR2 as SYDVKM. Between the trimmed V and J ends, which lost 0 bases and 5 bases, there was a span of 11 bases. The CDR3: CASSLWARVHEQYF. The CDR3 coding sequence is TGTGCCAGCAGTTTATGGGCCAGGGTACACGAGCAGTACTTC.

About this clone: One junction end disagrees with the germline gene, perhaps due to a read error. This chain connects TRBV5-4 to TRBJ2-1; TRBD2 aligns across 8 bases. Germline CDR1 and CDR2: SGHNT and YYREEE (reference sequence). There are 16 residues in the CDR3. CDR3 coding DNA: TGCGCCAGCAGCCAAGAGATTAGCGGGAACTACAATGAGCAGTTCTTC. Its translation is CASSQEISGNYNEQFF.

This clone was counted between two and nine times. The DNA for the CDR3 is TGTGCCAGCAGCCAAGAAGAGTCTAAACTCCAGGATTCCTACGAGCAGTACTTC. It specifies CASSQEESKLQDSYEQYF. The rearrangement links TRBV4-2 to TRBJ2-7, with D unresolved. V dropped 0 bases and J dropped 1 base, with 19 bases sitting between them. Germline lookup yields CDR1 LGHNA and CDR2 YNFKEQ. CDR3 size: 18 residues.

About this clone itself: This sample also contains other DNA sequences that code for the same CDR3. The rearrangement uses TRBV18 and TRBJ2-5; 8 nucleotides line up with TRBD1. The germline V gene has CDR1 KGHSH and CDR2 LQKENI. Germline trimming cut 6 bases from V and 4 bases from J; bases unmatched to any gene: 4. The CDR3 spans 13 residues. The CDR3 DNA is TGTGCCAGCTCCCCGACAGGGGTAGAGACCCAGTACTTC. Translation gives CASSPTGVETQYF. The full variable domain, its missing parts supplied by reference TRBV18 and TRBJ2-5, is NAGVMQNPRHLVRRRGQEARLRCSPMKGHSHVYWYRQLPEEGLKFMVYLQKENIIDESGMPKERFSAEFPKEGPSILRIQQVVRGDSAAYFCASSPTGVETQYFGPGTRLLVL.

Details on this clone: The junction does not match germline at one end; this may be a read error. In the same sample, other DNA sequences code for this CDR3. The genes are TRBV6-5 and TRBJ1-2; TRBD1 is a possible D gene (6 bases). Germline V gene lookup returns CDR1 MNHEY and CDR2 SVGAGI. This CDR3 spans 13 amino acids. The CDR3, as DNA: TGTGCCAGCAGTCAGACAGGACTAGATGGTTACACCTTC. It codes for CASSQTGLDGYTF.

Here the CDR3 reads CASSWADRERAEAFF. The CDR3 nucleotides read TGTGCCAGCAGTTGGGCGGACAGGGAGAGAGCTGAAGCTTTCTTT. This chain joins TRBV28 and TRBJ1-1; 8 bases are shared with TRBD1. The CDR3 spans 15 residues. With 4 bases clipped from V and 6 bases from J, the junction kept 10 bases outside the gene matches. Looked up from germline, CDR1 is MDHEN and CDR2 is SYDVKM.

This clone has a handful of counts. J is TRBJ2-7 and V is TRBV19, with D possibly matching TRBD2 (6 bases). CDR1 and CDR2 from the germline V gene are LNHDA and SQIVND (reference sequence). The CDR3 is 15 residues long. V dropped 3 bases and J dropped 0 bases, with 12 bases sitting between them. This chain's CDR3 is CASSISGSSSYEQYF. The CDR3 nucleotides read TGTGCCAGTAGTATTAGCGGATCTAGCTCCTACGAGCAGTACTTC. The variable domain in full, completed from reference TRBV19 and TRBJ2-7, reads DGGITQSPKYLFRKEGQNVTLSCEQNLNHDAMYWYRQDPGQGLRLIYYSQIVNDFQKGDIAEGYSVSREKKESFPLTVTSAQKNPTAFYLCASSISGSSSYEQYFGPGTRLTVT.

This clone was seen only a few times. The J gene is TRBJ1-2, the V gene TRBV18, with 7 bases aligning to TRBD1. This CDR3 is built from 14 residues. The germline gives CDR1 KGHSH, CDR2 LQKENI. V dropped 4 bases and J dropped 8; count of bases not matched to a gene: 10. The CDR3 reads CASSLSPGGGGYTF. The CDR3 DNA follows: TGTGCCAGCTCACTCTCCCCAGGGGGAGGAGGCTACACCTTC.

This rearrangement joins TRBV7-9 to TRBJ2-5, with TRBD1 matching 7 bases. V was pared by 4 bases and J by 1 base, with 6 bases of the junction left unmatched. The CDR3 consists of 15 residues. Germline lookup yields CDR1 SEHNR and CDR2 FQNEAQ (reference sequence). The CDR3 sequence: CASSSEQGSQETQYF. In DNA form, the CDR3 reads TGTGCCAGCAGCTCGGAACAGGGGTCCCAAGAGACCCAGTACTTC.

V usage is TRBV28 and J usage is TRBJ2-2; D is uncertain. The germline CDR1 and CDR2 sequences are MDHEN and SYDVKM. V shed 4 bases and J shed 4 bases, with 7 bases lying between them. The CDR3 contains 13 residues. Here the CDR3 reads CASSYNPTGELFF. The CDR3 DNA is TGTGCCAGCAGTTACAATCCCACCGGGGAGCTGTTTTTT. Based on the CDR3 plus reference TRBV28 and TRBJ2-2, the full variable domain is DVKVTQSSRYLVKRTGEKVFLECVQDMDHENMFWYRQDPGLGLRLIYFSYDVKMKEKGDIPEGYSVSREKKERFSLILESASTNQTSMYLCASSYNPTGELFFGEGSRLTVL.

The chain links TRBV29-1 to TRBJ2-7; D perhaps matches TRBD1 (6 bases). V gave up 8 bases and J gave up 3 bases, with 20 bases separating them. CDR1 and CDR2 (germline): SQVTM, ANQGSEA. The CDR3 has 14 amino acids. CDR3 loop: CSSAGLRGLYEQYF. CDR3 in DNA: TGCAGCTCCGCGGGTCTCAGGGGCCTCTACGAGCAGTACTTC.

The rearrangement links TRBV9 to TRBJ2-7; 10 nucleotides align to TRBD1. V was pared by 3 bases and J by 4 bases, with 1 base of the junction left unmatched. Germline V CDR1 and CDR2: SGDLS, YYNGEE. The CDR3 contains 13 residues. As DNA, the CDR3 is TGTGCCAGCAGCGGGGACAGGGGTTACGAGCAGTACTTC. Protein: CASSGDRGYEQYF.

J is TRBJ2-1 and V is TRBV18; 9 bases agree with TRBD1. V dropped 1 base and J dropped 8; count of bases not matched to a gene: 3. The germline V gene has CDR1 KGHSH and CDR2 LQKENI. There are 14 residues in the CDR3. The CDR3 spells CASSPRTGEDEQFF. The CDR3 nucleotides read TGTGCCAGCTCACCACGGACAGGGGAAGATGAGCAGTTCTTC.

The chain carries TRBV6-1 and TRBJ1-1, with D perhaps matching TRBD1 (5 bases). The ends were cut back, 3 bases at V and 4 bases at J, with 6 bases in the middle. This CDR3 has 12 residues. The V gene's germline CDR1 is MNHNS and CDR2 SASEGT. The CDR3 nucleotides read TGTGCCAGCAGTGAGGGGGGCACTGAAGCTTTCTTT. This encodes CASSEGGTEAFF.

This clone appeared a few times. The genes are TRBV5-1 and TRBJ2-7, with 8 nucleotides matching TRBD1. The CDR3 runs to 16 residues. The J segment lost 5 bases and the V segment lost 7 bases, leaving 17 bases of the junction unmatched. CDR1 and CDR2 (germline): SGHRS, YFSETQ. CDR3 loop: CASGGAVGQGSDEQYF. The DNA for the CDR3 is TGCGCCAGCGGGGGAGCGGTCGGACAGGGTAGCGACGAGCAGTACTTC.